This T cell receptor beta chain comes out of a study of T-cell memory formation after mild COVID-19. TCRdb fed the 5' RACE reads into MiXCR, producing one record per CDR3 protein. This table holds roughly 600,000 distinct CDR3 sequences, 18% found once. This clonotype came up many times. The germline V gene has CDR1 SGHTA and CDR2 FQGNSA. The ends were cut back, 6 bases at V and 6 bases at J, with 12 bases in the middle. This CDR3 has 14 residues. The genes are TRBV7-2 and TRBJ1-6; D not resolved. Sequencing was done on a sample of PBMCs or a T cell subset sorted from them (not recorded which). The TCR comes from an adult woman who had mild COVID-19 (a few samples of this study predate the infection). Cell type and time point are not known. The CDR3 DNA reads as TGTGCCAGCAGGGGTCAGCGGGGTAATTCACCCCTCCACTTT. Translating gives CASRGQRGNSPLHF. The variable domain in full, completed from reference TRBV7-2 and TRBJ1-6, reads GAGVSQSPSNKVTEKGKDVELRCDPISGHTALYWYRQSLGQGLEFLIYFQGNSAPDKSGLPSDRFSAERTGGSVSTLTIQRTQQEDSAVYLCASRGQRGNSPLHFGNGTRLTVT.